Each of the 32 T cell receptor beta chains below was sequenced from the same sample in a study of blood T cell repertoires in COVID-19. Sequencing was performed with immunoSEQ multiplex PCR; in TCRdb, only in-frame clones are kept and a portion is missing. The data show roughly 37,000 clones, just under 80% seen once. Sequenced material: peripheral blood. Source of these receptors: a man aged 55 to 70 with acute or convalescent COVID-19.

The rearrangement joins TRBV7-6 to TRBJ2-5; D not resolved. The V gene's germline CDR1 is SGHVS and CDR2 FNYEAQ. Trimming took off 3 bases at V and 2 bases at J, with 7 bases between the two ends. This CDR3 spans 13 amino acids. CDR3 in amino acids: CASSFTRQETQYF. DNA of the CDR3: TGTGCCAGCAGCTTTACCAGACAAGAGACCCAGTACTTC.

The chain has TRBV6-5 and TRBJ1-1; D unclear. The V gene lost 8 bases and the J gene lost 2 bases, with 6 bases spanning the gap. CDR3 length equals 11 residues. CDR1 is MNHEY, CDR2 SVGAGI, per germline. The CDR3 DNA reads TGTGCCAGCCTGAGAAACACTGAAGCTTTCTTT. Protein: CASLRNTEAFF.

The chain is built from TRBV5-1 and TRBJ1-1; no clear D. Trimming stripped 4 bases from V and 5 bases from J, with 18 bases between. The germline V gene has CDR1 SGHRS and CDR2 YFSETQ. The CDR3 is made up of 15 amino acids. The CDR3 sequence is CASSPPGWQYTEAFF. The CDR3, as DNA: TGCGCCAGCAGCCCCCCGGGGTGGCAGTATACTGAAGCTTTCTTT.

V gene TRBV27 combines with J gene TRBJ2-6; 8 nucleotides agree with TRBD1. The CDR3 covers 17 residues. Germline V CDR1 and CDR2: MNHEY, SMNVEV (reference sequence). V dropped 4 bases and J dropped 4; count of bases not matched to a gene: 9. CDR3 sequence reads: CASSSTGVGDGANVLTF. The CDR3 DNA reads as TGTGCCAGCAGTTCGACAGGGGTGGGGGACGGGGCCAACGTCCTGACTTTC. The whole variable domain, remainder taken from reference TRBV27 and TRBJ2-6, is EAQVTQNPRYLITVTGKKLTVTCSQNMNHEYMSWYRQDPGLGLRQIYYSMNVEVTDKGDVPEGYKVSRKEKRNFPLILESPSPNQTSLYFCASSSTGVGDGANVLTFGAGSRLTVL.

CDR3 sequence reads: CASSLISGSSEQYF. The CDR3 DNA reads TGCGCCAGCAGCTTGATTAGCGGGAGTAGCGAGCAGTACTTC. V gene TRBV5-1 combines with J gene TRBJ2-7, with 9 positions matching TRBD2. V shed 1 base, J shed 6 bases, and the junction held 5 bases outside the gene matches. This CDR3 comprises 14 residues. Germline V gene data show CDR1 as SGHRS and CDR2 as YFSETQ.

This clone was observed a single time. The genes are TRBV6-2 or TRBV6-3 and TRBJ2-2, with TRBD2 identical over 12 bases. Germline trimming cut 5 bases from V and 7 bases from J; bases unmatched to any gene: 5. Germline V gene sequence: CDR1 MNHEY, CDR2 SVGEGT. The CDR3 loop spans 15 amino acids. The CDR3 DNA is TGTGCCAGCAGTCGACTAGCGGGAGTTAACGGGGAGCTGTTTTTT. Encoded protein: CASSRLAGVNGELFF.

As to this clone: At one boundary the junction diverges from the germline segment, which might be a read error. The chain joins TRBV25-1 to TRBJ2-5; possibly TRBD1 for D (6 bases). Germline V lookup: CDR1 MGHDK, CDR2 SYGVNS. The CDR3 has 13 amino acids. The DNA for the CDR3 is TGTGCCAGCAGTGAGTCGGACAGAACCTTTGGACACTTC. Its translation: CASSESDRTFGHF.

As DNA, the CDR3 is TGTGCCAGCAGCTTAGGGCCCTCCTACGAGCAGTACTTC. This translates into CASSLGPSYEQYF. The chain combines TRBV7-2 with TRBJ2-7; D is ambiguous. The CDR3 sequence is 13 residues long. Germline values: CDR1 SGHTA, CDR2 FQGNSA. V was trimmed by 1 base and J by 0 bases, leaving 4 bases between them.

The chain joins TRBV28 to TRBJ1-1; D remains ambiguous. V was pared by 4 bases and J by 1 base, with 10 bases between. Germline CDR1 reads MDHEN; CDR2 reads SYDVKM. This CDR3 contains 14 residues. The CDR3, as DNA: TGTGCCAGCAGTTCCCCCTATACGAACACTGAAGCTTTCTTT. This encodes CASSSPYTNTEAFF. The full variable domain, its missing parts supplied by reference TRBV28 and TRBJ1-1, is DVKVTQSSRYLVKRTGEKVFLECVQDMDHENMFWYRQDPGLGLRLIYFSYDVKMKEKGDIPEGYSVSREKKERFSLILESASTNQTSMYLCASSSPYTNTEAFFGQGTRLTVV.

This clone was observed a few times. V and J are TRBV28 and TRBJ1-2; maybe TRBD1 (6 bases). CDR1 MDHEN and CDR2 SYDVKM come from the germline V gene. The CDR3 length is 15 residues. Trimming shortened V by 3 bases and J by 2 bases, and 13 bases separated the two germline ends. The DNA of the CDR3 is TGTGCCAGCAGTTTTTACTCACAGGGCAACTATGGCTACACCTTC. The encoded protein is CASSFYSQGNYGYTF.

This clone came up once. As DNA, the CDR3 is TGTGCCAGCAGGACAGGGGGCTCTGGAAACACCATATATTTT. This translates into CASRTGGSGNTIYF. J is TRBJ1-3 and V is TRBV2; 9 positions match TRBD1. The CDR3 extends over 14 amino acids. With 6 bases clipped from V and 0 bases from J, the junction kept 0 bases outside the gene matches. Germline V gene sequence: CDR1 SNHLY, CDR2 FYNNEI. The full variable domain, with the rest looked up from reference TRBV2 and TRBJ1-3, is EPEVTQTPSHQVTQMGQEVILRCVPISNHLYFYWYRQILGQKVEFLVSFYNNEISEKSEIFDDQFSVERPDGSNFTLKIRSTKLEDSAMYFCASRTGGSGNTIYFGEGSWLTVV.

The chain combines TRBV5-8 with TRBJ1-1; no clear D. CDR3 size: 16 residues. V lost 0 bases and J 3 bases, leaving 15 bases between the germline ends. Germline lookup yields CDR1 SGHTS and CDR2 YDEGEE. Here the CDR3 DNA reads TGTGCCAGCAGCTTGGAGTCTACCCTATGGTACACTGAAGCTTTCTTT. Amino acids: CASSLESTLWYTEAFF.

This clone showed up just a few times. The genes are TRBV6-2 or TRBV6-3 and TRBJ1-2; D gene ambiguous. Deletions cut 5 bases from V and 5 bases from J, with 6 bases between. This CDR3 contains 11 residues. From germline, CDR1 is MNHEY and CDR2 SVGEGT. The CDR3 coding sequence is TGTGCCAGCAGTCCAGGATATGGCTACACCTTC. As protein: CASSPGYGYTF.

This chain joins TRBV6-2 or TRBV6-3 and TRBJ2-4, with 12 bases aligning to TRBD1. This CDR3 contains 17 residues. The germline V gene has CDR1 MNHEY and CDR2 SVGEGT. V shed 5 bases, J shed 3 bases, and the junction held 8 bases outside the gene matches. The CDR3 protein is CASSIRDRGLVKNIQYF. The CDR3, as DNA: TGTGCCAGCAGTATAAGGGACAGGGGGCTGGTCAAAAACATTCAGTACTTC.

The CDR3 DNA is TGTGCCATCAGTGGAGGGACAGGGGTTAACTATGGCTACACCTTC. Amino acid sequence: CAISGGTGVNYGYTF. The rearrangement joins TRBV10-3 to TRBJ1-2; TRBD1 matches 10 bases. This CDR3 has 15 residues. The junction had 3 bases not matched to a gene; V was cut back by 4 bases and J by 1 base. From germline, CDR1 is ENHRY and CDR2 SYGVKD.

The chain has TRBV6-5 and TRBJ1-4; TRBD1 aligns across 7 bases. The CDR3 runs to 14 residues. After removal of 2 bases from V and 4 bases from J, the junction contained 1 base not matched to a gene. In germline, CDR1 is MNHEY, CDR2 SVGAGI. CDR3 region: CASSYGQVNEKLFF. In DNA, the CDR3 is TGTGCCAGCAGTTACGGACAGGTTAATGAAAAACTGTTTTTT.

The chain has TRBV30 and TRBJ1-6; maybe TRBD1 (5 bases). Germline lookup yields CDR1 GTSNPN and CDR2 SVGIG (reference sequence). The V and J ends lost 1 base and 7 bases respectively, with 11 bases between them. The CDR3 loop spans 14 amino acids. The CDR3 nucleotides read TGTGCCTGGAGTGGAGGGGAGGCCAATTCACCCCTCCACTTT. This gives the protein CAWSGGEANSPLHF.

The chain is built from TRBV3-1 (or the pseudogene TRBV3-2) and TRBJ1-2, with 10 bases that match TRBD1. Per germline, CDR1 LGHDT and CDR2 YNNKEL (reference sequence). CDR3 length: 16 amino acids. V shed 0 bases and J 8 bases; nucleotides not matched to a gene: 9. The CDR3 region is CASSQDRAGTGVGYTF. The CDR3 DNA is TGTGCCAGCAGCCAAGATCGAGCTGGGACAGGGGTCGGCTACACCTTC.

The chain couples TRBV27 to TRBJ2-2; TRBD2 matches at 11 bases. The ends lost 3 bases at V and 7 bases at J; junction bases unmatched: 7. CDR1 is MNHEY and CDR2 is SMNVEV in the germline V gene (reference sequence). The CDR3 runs 16 residues. The CDR3 sequence is CASSFWASGRNGELFF. In DNA form, the CDR3 reads TGTGCCAGCAGTTTTTGGGCTAGCGGGAGGAACGGGGAGCTGTTTTTT.

By share of the sample, this clone is medium-sized. The V call is TRBV11-2, the J call TRBJ2-1, with 7 bases identical to TRBD2. This CDR3 region has 17 residues. Germline V gene lookup returns CDR1 SGHAT and CDR2 FQNNGV. V lost 0 bases and J lost 10; bases outside the gene matches: 15. In DNA form, the CDR3 reads TGTGCCAGCAGCTTAGATGCCGTGGCGGGAGTCCTGGGCGAGCAGTTCTTC. Amino acids: CASSLDAVAGVLGEQFF.

The chain links TRBV6-5 to TRBJ1-1, with D possibly matching TRBD1 (6 bases). The V end lost 9 bases, the J end lost 0 bases, and 14 bases lay between the germline ends. This CDR3 has 14 residues. Germline V gene lookup returns CDR1 MNHEY and CDR2 SVGAGI. For the CDR3, the DNA is TGTGCCAGTAAAGAGGACAGTTTGAACACTGAAGCTTTCTTT. Its protein is CASKEDSLNTEAFF.

V is TRBV2 and J is TRBJ2-7; possible D gene TRBD2, 6 bases. Per the germline V gene, CDR1 is SNHLY and CDR2 is FYNNEI. Trimming cost V 8 bases and J 1 base, with 15 bases left between them. The CDR3 loop spans 14 amino acids. The CDR3 nucleotides read TGTGCCAGCCGTAGGGAGGAAATTTCCTACGAGCAGTACTTC. This codes for CASRREEISYEQYF.

The chain uses TRBV3-1 (or the pseudogene TRBV3-2) and TRBJ2-7; possibly TRBD1 for D (5 bases). V shed 5 bases and J shed 4 bases, with 15 bases lying between them. Germline CDR1 LGHDT, CDR2 YNNKEL (reference sequence). There are 14 residues in the CDR3. For the CDR3, the DNA is TGTGCCAGCAGCGTGAGCGTACACAGGTACGAGCAGTACTTC. Protein sequence: CASSVSVHRYEQYF.

This clone has only a few counts. The chain recombines TRBV29-1 with TRBJ2-7; 10 bases line up with TRBD2. Germline loops: CDR1 SQVTM, CDR2 ANQGSEA. The CDR3 length is 16 residues. The V and J ends lost 5 bases and 1 base, in that order; junction bases with no gene match: 11. CDR3 nucleotides: TGCAGCGTTTACGGCCTAGCGGGAGAGGGGTCCTACGAGCAGTACTTC. Its translation: CSVYGLAGEGSYEQYF.

The CDR3 nucleotides read TGTGCCACCAGTGATTTTGGTAGCGGGAGCTCCTACAATGAGCAGTTCTTC. This sequence encodes CATSDFGSGSSYNEQFF. The rearrangement links TRBV24-1 to TRBJ2-1; 9 bases are shared with TRBD2. CDR1 and CDR2 from the germline V gene are KGHDR and SFDVKD. After removal of 1 base from V and 0 bases from J, the junction contained 3 bases not matched to a gene. CDR3 size: 17 residues.

This chain links TRBV5-4 with TRBJ2-7, with a tentative D call TRBD2 (6 bases). In germline, CDR1 is SGHNT, CDR2 YYREEE (reference sequence). The V and J ends lost 0 bases and 0 bases respectively, with 16 bases between them. CDR3 length: 17 amino acids. In DNA form, the CDR3 reads TGTGCCAGCAGCTTGGCCGGGGGAACGGGCGGCTCCTACGAGCAGTACTTC. Amino acid sequence: CASSLAGGTGGSYEQYF. Full variable domain (outside the CDR3, taken from reference TRBV5-4 and TRBJ2-7): ETGVTQSPTHLIKTRGQQVTLRCSSQSGHNTVSWYQQALGQGPQFIFQYYREEENGRGNFPPRFSGLQFPNYSSELNVNALELDDSALYLCASSLAGGTGGSYEQYFGPGTRLTVT.

The chain recombines TRBV27 with TRBJ2-1; 10 positions agree with TRBD1. This CDR3 is 17 amino acids long. J lost 7 bases, V lost 2 bases, and 11 bases had no gene match. Germline CDR1 is MNHEY and CDR2 is SMNVEV (reference sequence). Written as DNA, the CDR3 is TGTGCCAGCAGTTTAGGCCTTTCCCGGACAGGGGGGAATGAGCAGTTCTTC. Protein product: CASSLGLSRTGGNEQFF.

The genes are TRBV4-1 and TRBJ2-4; 10 bases agree with TRBD1. The trim removed 1 base at V and 6 bases at J, leaving 9 bases unmatched. CDR1 is MGHRA and CDR2 is YSYEKL in the germline V gene. The CDR3 has 17 amino acids. CDR3 amino acids: CASSQGPGQGSLNIQYF. CDR3 DNA: TGCGCCAGCAGCCAAGGACCGGGACAGGGGAGTTTAAACATTCAGTACTTC.

This rearrangement joins TRBV2 to TRBJ1-6; D remains unclear. The CDR3 runs to 14 residues. Germline assignment: CDR1 SNHLY and CDR2 FYNNEI. V was shortened by 6 bases and J by 7 bases, with 13 bases between the two germline ends. CDR3 sequence: CASRPGIANSPLHF. The CDR3 DNA sequence: TGTGCCAGCAGACCCGGTATCGCAAATTCACCCCTCCACTTT.

This clone has only a few counts. The chain couples TRBV27 to TRBJ2-7; 10 bases fit TRBD1. Germline CDR1 and CDR2: MNHEY and SMNVEV (reference sequence). The V and J ends lost 2 bases and 2 bases, in that order; junction bases with no gene match: 3. The CDR3 contains 15 residues. The CDR3 DNA reads TGTGCCAGCAGTTTAGAGACAGGGGGCCCCTACGAGCAGTACTTC. It yields the protein CASSLETGGPYEQYF.

The chain has TRBV5-1 and TRBJ2-7, with 8 bases identical to TRBD1. This CDR3 has 15 amino acids. V lost 3 bases and J lost 2; bases outside the gene matches: 7. Germline CDR1 reads SGHRS; CDR2 reads YFSETQ. CDR3 region: CASSSTGQATYEQYF. The DNA of the CDR3 is TGCGCCAGCAGCTCCACGGGACAGGCGACCTACGAGCAGTACTTC.

CDR3 region: CASSLERTGGSYEQYF. The CDR3 DNA follows: TGTGCCAGCAGCTTAGAGCGGACAGGGGGTTCCTACGAGCAGTACTTC. V and J are TRBV11-3 and TRBJ2-7; the match to TRBD1 covers 10 bases. The V segment lost 0 bases and the J segment 1 base; nucleotides outside the gene matches: 3. The CDR3 spans 16 residues. CDR1 and CDR2 (germline): SGHNT, YENEEA.